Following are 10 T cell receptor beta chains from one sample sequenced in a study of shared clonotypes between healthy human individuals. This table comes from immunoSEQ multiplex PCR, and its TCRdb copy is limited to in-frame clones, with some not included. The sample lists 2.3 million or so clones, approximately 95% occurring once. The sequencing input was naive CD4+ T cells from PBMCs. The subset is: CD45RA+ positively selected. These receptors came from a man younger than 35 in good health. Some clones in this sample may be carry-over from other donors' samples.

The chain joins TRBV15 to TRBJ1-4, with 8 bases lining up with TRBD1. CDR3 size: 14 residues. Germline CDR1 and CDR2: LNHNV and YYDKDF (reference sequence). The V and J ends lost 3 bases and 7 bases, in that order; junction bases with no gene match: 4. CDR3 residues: CATSRTGAGEKLFF. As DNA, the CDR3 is TGTGCCACCAGCAGGACAGGGGCGGGTGAAAAACTGTTTTTT.

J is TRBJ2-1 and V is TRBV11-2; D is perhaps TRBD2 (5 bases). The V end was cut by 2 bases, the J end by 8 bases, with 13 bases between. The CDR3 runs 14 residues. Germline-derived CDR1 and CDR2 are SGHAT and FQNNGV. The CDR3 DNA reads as TGTGCCAGCAGCTTATACGGGAATCGCGATGAGCAGTTCTTC. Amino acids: CASSLYGNRDEQFF.

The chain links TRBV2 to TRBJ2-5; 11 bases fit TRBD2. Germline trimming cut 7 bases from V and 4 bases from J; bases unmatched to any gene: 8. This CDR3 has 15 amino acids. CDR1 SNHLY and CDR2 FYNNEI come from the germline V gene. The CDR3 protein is CASISSSGGGETQYF. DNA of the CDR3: TGTGCCAGCATATCGAGTAGCGGGGGGGGAGAGACCCAGTACTTC.

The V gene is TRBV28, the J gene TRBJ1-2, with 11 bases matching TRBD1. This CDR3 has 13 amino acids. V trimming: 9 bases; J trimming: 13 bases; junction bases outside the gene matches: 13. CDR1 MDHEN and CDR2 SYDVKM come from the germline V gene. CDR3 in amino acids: CASSAGTGGATTF. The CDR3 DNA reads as TGTGCCAGTTCGGCCGGGACAGGGGGGGCTACCACCTTC.

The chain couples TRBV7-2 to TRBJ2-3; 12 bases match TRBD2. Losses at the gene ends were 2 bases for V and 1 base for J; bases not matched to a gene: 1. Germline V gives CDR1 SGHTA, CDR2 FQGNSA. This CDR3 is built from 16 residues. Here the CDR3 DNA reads TGTGCCAGCAGCTTAACTAGCGGGGGGCGCACAGATACGCAGTATTTT. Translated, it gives CASSLTSGGRTDTQYF.

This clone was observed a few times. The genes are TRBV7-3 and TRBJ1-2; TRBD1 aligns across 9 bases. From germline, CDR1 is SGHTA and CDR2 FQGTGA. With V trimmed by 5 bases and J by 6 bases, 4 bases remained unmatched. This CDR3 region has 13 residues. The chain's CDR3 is CASSTGGLDGYTF. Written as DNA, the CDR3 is TGTGCCAGCAGCACAGGGGGCTTAGATGGCTACACCTTC.

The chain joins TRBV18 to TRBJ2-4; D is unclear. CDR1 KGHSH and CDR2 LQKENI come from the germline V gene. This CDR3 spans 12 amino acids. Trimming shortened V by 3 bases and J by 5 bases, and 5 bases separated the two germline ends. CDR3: CASSPFENIQYF. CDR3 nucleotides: TGTGCCAGCTCACCCTTCGAAAACATTCAGTACTTC.

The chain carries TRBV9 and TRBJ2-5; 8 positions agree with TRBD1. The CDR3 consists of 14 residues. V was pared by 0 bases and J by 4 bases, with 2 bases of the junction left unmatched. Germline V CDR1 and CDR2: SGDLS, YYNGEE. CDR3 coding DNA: TGTGCCAGCAGCGTAGCTCAGGGGGCAGAGACCCAGTACTTC. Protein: CASSVAQGAETQYF.

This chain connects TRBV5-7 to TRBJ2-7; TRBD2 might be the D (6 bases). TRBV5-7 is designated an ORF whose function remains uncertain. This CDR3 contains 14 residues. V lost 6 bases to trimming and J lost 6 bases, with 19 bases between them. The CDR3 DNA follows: TGTGCCAGCATCACCACGGGAGCTTGGTGCGAGCAGTACTTC. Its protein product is CASITTGAWCEQYF.

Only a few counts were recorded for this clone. CDR3 DNA sequence: TGTGCCAGCAGGTCAGCGGGATACACCGGGGAGCTGTTTTTT. Translating it yields CASRSAGYTGELFF. The chain is built from TRBV6-6 and TRBJ2-2; 7 bases are shared with TRBD2. Trimming cost V 6 bases and J 3 bases; bases outside gene matches: 4. In germline, CDR1 is MNHNY, CDR2 SVGAGI (reference sequence). This CDR3 has 14 residues.